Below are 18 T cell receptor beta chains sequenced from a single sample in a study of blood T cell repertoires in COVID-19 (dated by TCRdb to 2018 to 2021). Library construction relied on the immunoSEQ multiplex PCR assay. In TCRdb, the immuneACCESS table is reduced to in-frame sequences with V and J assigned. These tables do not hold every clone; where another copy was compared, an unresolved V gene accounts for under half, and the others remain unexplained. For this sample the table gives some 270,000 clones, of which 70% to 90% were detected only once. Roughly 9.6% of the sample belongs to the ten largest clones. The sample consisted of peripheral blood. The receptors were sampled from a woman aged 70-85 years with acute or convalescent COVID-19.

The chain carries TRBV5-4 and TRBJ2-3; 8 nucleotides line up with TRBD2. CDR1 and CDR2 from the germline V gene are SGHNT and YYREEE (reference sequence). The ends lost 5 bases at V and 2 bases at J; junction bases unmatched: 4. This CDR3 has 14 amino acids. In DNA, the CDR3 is TGTGCCAGCAGTCCTAGCGGGTACACAGATACGCAGTATTTT. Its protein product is CASSPSGYTDTQYF.

Written as DNA, the CDR3 is TGTGCCAGCAGCTTGGTATCGGGGGGCACTGAAGCTTTCTTT. Its translation: CASSLVSGGTEAFF. V gene TRBV5-4 combines with J gene TRBJ1-1, with D possibly TRBD1 on 5 matching bases. The V and J ends lost 0 bases and 4 bases respectively, with 10 bases between them. CDR1 is SGHNT and CDR2 is YYREEE in the germline V gene (reference sequence). This CDR3 comprises 14 residues. The variable domain in full, completed from reference TRBV5-4 and TRBJ1-1, reads ETGVTQSPTHLIKTRGQQVTLRCSSQSGHNTVSWYQQALGQGPQFIFQYYREEENGRGNFPPRFSGLQFPNYSSELNVNALELDDSALYLCASSLVSGGTEAFFGQGTRLTVV.

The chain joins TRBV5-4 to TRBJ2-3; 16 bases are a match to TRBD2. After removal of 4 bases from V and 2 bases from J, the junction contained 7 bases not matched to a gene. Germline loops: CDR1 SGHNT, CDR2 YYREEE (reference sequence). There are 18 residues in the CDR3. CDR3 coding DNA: TGTGCCAGCAGCCCTCCGGGACTAGCGGGGGGGGACACAGATACGCAGTATTTT. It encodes CASSPPGLAGGDTDTQYF.

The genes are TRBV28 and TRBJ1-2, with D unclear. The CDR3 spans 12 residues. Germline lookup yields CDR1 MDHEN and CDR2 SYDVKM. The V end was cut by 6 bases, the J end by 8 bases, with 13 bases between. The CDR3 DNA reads TGTGCCAGCAGGGGAGCAGTAGGAGGCTACACCTTC. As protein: CASRGAVGGYTF.

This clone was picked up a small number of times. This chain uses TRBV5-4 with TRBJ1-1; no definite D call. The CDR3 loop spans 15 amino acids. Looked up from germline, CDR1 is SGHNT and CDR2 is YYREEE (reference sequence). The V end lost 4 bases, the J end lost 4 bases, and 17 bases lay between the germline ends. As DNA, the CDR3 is TGTGCCAGCAGCCCGGAGCTCGACCCGGGCACTGAAGCTTTCTTT. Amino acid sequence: CASSPELDPGTEAFF.

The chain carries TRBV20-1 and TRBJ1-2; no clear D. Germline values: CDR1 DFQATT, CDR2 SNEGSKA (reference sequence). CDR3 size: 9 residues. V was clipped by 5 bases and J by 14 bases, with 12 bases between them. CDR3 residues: CSAGYMRTF. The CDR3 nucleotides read TGCAGTGCTGGGTACATGCGGACCTTC.

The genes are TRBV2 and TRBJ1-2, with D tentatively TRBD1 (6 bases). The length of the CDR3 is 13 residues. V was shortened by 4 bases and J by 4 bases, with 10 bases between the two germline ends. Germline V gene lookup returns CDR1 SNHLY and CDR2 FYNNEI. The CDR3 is CASSGTVGYGYTF. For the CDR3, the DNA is TGTGCCAGCAGTGGGACAGTCGGCTATGGCTACACCTTC. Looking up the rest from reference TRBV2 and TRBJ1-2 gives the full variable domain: EPEVTQTPSHQVTQMGQEVILRCVPISNHLYFYWYRQILGQKVEFLVSFYNNEISEKSEIFDDQFSVERPDGSNFTLKIRSTKLEDSAMYFCASSGTVGYGYTFGSGTRLTVV.

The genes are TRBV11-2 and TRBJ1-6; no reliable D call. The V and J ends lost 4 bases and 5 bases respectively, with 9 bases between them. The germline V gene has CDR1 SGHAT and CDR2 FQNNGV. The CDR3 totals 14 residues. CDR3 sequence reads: CASSSTVHNSPLHF. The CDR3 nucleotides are TGTGCCAGCAGCTCAACAGTTCATAATTCACCCCTCCACTTT.

Here the CDR3 reads CASGGPYGYTF. DNA of the CDR3: TGTGCCAGCGGCGGGCCTTATGGCTACACCTTC. This chain links TRBV12-3 or TRBV12-4 with TRBJ1-2; no firm D call. Trimming left V 8 bases short and J 5 bases short, with 9 bases between. The CDR3 runs 11 residues.

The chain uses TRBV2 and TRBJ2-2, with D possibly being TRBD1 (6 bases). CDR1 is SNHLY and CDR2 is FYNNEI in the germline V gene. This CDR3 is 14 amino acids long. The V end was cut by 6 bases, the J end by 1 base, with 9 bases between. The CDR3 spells CASRVDRNTGELFF. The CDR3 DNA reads TGTGCCAGCAGGGTGGACAGGAACACCGGGGAGCTGTTTTTT.

CDR3 coding DNA: TGTGCCAACCGAGTGAGCGACACTGAAGCTTTCTTT. Protein sequence: CANRVSDTEAFF. The rearrangement joins TRBV12-1 to TRBJ1-1. TRBV12-1 is a pseudogene locus. CDR3 length equals 12 residues.

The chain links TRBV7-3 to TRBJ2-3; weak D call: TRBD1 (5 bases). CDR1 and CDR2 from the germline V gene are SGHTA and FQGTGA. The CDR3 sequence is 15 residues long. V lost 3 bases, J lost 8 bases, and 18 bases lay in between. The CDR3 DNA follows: TGTGCCAGCAGCTTTAGCAGGGAAAGTGTGGGTACGCAGTATTTT. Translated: CASSFSRESVGTQYF.

The CDR3 nucleotides are TGTGCCAGCAGTGACAGTCAGGGAATTCAGCCCCAGCATTTT. This encodes CASSDSQGIQPQHF. This chain connects TRBV25-1 to TRBJ1-5; TRBD1 is a possible D gene (5 bases). Germline V CDR1 and CDR2: MGHDK, SYGVNS. This CDR3 spans 14 amino acids. V was cut by 3 bases and J by 6 bases, with 12 bases left in between.

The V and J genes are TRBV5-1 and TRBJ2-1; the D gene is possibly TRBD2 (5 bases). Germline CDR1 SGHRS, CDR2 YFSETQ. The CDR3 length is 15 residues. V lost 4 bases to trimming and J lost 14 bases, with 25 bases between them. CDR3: CASSTTTVMAGEKFF. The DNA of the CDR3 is TGCGCCAGCAGCACTACTACCGTGATGGCCGGGGAGAAGTTCTTC.

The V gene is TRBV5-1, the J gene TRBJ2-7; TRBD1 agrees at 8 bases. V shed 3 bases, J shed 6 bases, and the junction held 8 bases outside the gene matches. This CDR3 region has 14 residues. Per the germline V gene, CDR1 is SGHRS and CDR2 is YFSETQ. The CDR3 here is CASSSWTGTSEQYF. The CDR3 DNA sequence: TGCGCCAGCAGCTCATGGACAGGGACAAGCGAGCAGTACTTC. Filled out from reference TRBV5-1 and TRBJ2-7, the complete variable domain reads KAGVTQTPRYLIKTRGQQVTLSCSPISGHRSVSWYQQTPGQGLQFLFEYFSETQRNKGNFPGRFSGRQFSNSRSEMNVSTLELGDSALYLCASSSWTGTSEQYFGPGTRLTVT.

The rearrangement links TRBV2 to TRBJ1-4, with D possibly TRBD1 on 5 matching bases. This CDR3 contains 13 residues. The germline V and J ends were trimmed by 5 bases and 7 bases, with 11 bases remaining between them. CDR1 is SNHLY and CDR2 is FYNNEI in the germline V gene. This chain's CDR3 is CASSLRVGEKLFF. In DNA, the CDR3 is TGTGCCAGCAGTCTCAGGGTCGGTGAAAAACTGTTTTTT. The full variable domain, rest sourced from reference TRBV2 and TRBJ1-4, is EPEVTQTPSHQVTQMGQEVILRCVPISNHLYFYWYRQILGQKVEFLVSFYNNEISEKSEIFDDQFSVERPDGSNFTLKIRSTKLEDSAMYFCASSLRVGEKLFFGSGTQLSVL.

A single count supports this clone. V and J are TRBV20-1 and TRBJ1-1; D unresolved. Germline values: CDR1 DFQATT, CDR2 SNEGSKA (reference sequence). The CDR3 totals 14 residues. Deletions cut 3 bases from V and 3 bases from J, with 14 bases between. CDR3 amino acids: CSASAHPHDTEAFF. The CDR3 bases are TGCAGTGCTAGTGCCCACCCACATGACACTGAAGCTTTCTTT.

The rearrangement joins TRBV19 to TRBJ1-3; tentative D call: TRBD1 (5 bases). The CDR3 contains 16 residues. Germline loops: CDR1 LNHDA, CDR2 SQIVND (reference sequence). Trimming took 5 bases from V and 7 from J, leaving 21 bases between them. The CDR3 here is CASSRGLTIYSNTIYF. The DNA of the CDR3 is TGTGCCAGTAGTCGGGGACTAACAATCTACTCCAACACCATATATTTT.